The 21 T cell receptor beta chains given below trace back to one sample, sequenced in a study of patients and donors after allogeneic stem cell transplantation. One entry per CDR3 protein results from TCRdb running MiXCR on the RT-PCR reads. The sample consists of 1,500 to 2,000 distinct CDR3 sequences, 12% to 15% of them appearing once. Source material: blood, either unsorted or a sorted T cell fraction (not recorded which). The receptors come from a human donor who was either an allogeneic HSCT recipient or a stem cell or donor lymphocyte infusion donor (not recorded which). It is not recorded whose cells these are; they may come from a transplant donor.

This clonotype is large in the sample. CDR3 region: CASSRTGGGTDTQYF. DNA for the CDR3: TGTGCCAGCAGCCGAACAGGGGGAGGCACAGATACGCAGTATTTT. The V and J genes are TRBV7-3 and TRBJ2-3, with 8 bases fitting TRBD1. Trimming cost V 5 bases and J 1 base; bases outside gene matches: 5. The CDR3 consists of 15 residues. Germline V gene data show CDR1 as SGHTA and CDR2 as FQGTGA.

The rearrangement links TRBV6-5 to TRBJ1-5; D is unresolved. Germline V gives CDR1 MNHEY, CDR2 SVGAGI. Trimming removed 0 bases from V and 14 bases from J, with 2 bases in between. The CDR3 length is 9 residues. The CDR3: CASSYSEHF. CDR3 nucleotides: TGTGCCAGCAGTTACTCGGAGCATTTT.

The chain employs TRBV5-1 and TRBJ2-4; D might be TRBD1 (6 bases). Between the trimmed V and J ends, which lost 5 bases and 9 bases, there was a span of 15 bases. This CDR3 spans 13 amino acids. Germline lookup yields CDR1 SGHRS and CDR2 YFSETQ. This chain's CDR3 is CASSSGAGGIQYF. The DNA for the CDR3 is TGCGCCAGCAGTTCAGGGGCAGGAGGCATTCAGTACTTC.

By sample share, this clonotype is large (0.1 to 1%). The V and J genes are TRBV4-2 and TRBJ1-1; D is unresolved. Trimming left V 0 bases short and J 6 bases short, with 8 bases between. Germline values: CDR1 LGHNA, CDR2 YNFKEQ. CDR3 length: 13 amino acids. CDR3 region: CASSQDGGAEAFF. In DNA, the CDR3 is TGTGCCAGCAGCCAAGATGGCGGGGCTGAAGCTTTCTTT.

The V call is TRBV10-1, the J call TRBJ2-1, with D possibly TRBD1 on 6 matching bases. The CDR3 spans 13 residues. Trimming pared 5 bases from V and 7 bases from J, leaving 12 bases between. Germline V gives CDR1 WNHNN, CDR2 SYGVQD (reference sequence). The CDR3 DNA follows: TGCGCCAGCAGTCGACAGGCGGTGAATGAGCAGTTCTTC. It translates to CASSRQAVNEQFF.

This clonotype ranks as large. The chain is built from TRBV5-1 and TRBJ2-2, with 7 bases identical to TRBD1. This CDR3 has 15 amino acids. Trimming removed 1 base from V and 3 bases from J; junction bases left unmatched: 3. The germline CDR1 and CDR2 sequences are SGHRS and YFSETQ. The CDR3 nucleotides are TGCGCCAGCAGCTTGACAGGGGCCGACACCGGGGAGCTGTTTTTT. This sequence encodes CASSLTGADTGELFF.

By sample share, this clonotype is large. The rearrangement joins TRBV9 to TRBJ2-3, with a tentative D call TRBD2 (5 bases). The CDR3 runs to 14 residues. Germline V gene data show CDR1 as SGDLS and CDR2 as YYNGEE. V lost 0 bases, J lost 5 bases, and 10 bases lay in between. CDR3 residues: CASSVGGYGDTQYF. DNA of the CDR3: TGTGCCAGCAGCGTAGGAGGGTATGGAGATACGCAGTATTTT.

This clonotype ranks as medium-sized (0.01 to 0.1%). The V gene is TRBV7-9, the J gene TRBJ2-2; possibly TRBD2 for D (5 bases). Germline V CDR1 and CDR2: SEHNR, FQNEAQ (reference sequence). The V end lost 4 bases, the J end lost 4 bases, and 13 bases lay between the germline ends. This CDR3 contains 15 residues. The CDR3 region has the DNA TGTGCCAGCAGCTCCGTTCGAGGGCCCACCGGGGAGCTGTTTTTT. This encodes CASSSVRGPTGELFF.

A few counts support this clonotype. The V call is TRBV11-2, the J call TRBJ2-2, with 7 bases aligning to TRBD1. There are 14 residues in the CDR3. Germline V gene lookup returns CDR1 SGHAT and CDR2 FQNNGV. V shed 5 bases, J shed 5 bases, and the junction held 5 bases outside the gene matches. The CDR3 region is CASSDRQGTGELFF. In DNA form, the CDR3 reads TGTGCCAGCAGCGATCGACAGGGAACCGGGGAGCTGTTTTTT.

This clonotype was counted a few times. The CDR3 loop reads CASSFGTGSSYTF. In DNA, the CDR3 is TGTGCCAGCAGCTTCGGGACAGGGTCTAGCTACACCTTC. V usage is TRBV5-4 and J usage is TRBJ1-2; 9 bases map to TRBD1. Germline assignment: CDR1 SGHNT and CDR2 YYREEE (reference sequence). With 2 bases clipped from V and 9 bases from J, the junction kept 5 bases outside the gene matches. CDR3 size: 13 residues. Filled out from reference TRBV5-4 and TRBJ1-2, the complete variable domain reads ETGVTQSPTHLIKTRGQQVTLRCSSQSGHNTVSWYQQALGQGPQFIFQYYREEENGRGNFPPRFSGLQFPNYSSELNVNALELDDSALYLCASSFGTGSSYTFGSGTRLTVV.

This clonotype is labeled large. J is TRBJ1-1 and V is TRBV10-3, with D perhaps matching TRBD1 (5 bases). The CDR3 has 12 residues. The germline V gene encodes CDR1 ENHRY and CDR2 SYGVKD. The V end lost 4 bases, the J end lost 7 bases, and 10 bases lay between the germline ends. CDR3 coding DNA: TGTGCCATCAGTGCTCTAAGGGGTGAAGCTTTCTTT. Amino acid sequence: CAISALRGEAFF.

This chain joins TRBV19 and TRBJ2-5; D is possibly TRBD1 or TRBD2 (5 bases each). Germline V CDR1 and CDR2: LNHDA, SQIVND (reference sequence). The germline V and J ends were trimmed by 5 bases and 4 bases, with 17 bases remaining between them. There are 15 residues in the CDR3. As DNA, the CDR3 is TGTGCCAGTAGTCCCCGGGACCTGGACCGAGAGACCCAGTACTTC. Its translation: CASSPRDLDRETQYF.

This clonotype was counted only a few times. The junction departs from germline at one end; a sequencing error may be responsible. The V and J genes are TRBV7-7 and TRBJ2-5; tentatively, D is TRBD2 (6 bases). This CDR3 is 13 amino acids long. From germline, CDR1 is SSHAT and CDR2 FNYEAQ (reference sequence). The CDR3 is CASSLTSTGTQYF. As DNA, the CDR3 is TGTGCTAGCAGCTTAACTAGCACCGGGACCCAGTACTTC.

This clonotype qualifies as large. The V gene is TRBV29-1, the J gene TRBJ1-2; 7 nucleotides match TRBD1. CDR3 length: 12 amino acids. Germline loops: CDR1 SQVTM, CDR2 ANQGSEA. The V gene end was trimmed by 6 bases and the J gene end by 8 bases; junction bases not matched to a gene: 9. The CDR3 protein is CSVRDSGEGYTF. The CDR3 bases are TGCAGCGTCCGGGACAGCGGCGAAGGCTACACCTTC.

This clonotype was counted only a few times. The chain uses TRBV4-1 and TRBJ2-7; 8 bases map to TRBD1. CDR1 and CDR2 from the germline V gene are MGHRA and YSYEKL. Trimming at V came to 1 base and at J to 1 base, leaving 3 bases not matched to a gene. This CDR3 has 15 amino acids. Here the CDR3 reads CASSQGQGRSYEQYF. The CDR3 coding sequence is TGCGCCAGCAGCCAAGGACAGGGGCGATCCTACGAGCAGTACTTC.

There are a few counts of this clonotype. CDR3 coding DNA: TGTGCCAGCAGCCAAGATGGACAGGGAGGGAACTATGGCTACACCTTC. It encodes CASSQDGQGGNYGYTF. This chain links TRBV4-2 with TRBJ1-2; TRBD1 agrees at 8 bases. Germline V gene sequence: CDR1 LGHNA, CDR2 YNFKEQ. This CDR3 has 16 residues. With 0 bases clipped from V and 2 bases from J, the junction kept 5 bases outside the gene matches.

The DNA for the CDR3 is TGTGCCAGCAGCACTCAGGGGAACACTGAAGCTTTCTTT. It encodes CASSTQGNTEAFF. V gene TRBV7-2 combines with J gene TRBJ1-1; possibly TRBD1 for D (5 bases). Looked up from germline, CDR1 is SGHTA and CDR2 is FQGNSA. V was pared by 5 bases and J by 1 base, with 8 bases between. The CDR3 extends over 13 amino acids.

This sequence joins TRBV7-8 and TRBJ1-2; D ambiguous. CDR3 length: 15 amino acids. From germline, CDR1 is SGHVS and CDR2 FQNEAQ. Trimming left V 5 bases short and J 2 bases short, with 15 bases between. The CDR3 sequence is CASSPRTEGNYGYTF. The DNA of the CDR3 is TGTGCCAGCAGCCCCCGGACGGAAGGAAACTATGGCTACACCTTC.

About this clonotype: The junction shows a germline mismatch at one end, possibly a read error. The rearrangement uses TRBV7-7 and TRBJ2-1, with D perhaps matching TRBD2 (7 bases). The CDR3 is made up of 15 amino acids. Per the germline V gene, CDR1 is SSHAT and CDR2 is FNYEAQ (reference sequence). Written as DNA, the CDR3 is TGTGCTAGCAGCCCTGGGGGGGCCTCCTACAATGAGCAGTTCTTC. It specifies CASSPGGASYNEQFF.

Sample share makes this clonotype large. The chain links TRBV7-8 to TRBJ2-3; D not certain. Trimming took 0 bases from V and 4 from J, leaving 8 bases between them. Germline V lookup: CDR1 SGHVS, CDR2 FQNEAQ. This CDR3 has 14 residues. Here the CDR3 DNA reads TGTGCCAGCAGCTTAGCTAGCTGGGCAGATACGCAGTATTTT. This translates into CASSLASWADTQYF.

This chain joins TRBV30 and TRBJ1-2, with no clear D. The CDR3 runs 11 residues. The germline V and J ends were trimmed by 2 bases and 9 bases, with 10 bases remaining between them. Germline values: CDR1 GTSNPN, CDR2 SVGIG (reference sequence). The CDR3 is CAWSPGTSYTF. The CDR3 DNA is TGTGCCTGGAGTCCCGGAACCAGCTACACCTTC. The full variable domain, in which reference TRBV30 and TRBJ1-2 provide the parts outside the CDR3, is SQTIHQWPATLVQPVGSPLSLECTVEGTSNPNLYWYRQAAGRGLQLLFYSVGIGQISSEVPQNLSASRPQDRQFILSSKKLLLSDSGFYLCAWSPGTSYTFGSGTRLTVV.